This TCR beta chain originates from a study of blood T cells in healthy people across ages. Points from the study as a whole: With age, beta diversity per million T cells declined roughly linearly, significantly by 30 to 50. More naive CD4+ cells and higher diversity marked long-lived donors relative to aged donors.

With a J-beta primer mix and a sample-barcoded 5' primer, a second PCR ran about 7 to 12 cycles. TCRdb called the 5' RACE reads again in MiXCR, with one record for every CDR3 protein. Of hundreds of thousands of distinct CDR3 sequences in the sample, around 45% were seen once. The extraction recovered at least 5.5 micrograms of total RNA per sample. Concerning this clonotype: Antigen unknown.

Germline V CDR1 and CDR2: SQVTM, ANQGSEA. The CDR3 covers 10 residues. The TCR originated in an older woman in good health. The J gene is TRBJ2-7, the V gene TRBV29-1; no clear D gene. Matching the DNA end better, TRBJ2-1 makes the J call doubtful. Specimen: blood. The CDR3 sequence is CSVDYREQFF. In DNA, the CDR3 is TGCAGCGTTGATTACCGTGAGCAGTTCTTC.